The clone carrying this T cell receptor beta chain showed up just a few times. Its antigen is not identified. The data belong to a study of cytomegalovirus exposure and HLA in healthy donors. In the study overall: Roughly 85 million unique TCRs from HLA-typed donors were held in an early release of data.

Primers for the PCR totalled 60 Vbeta and 13 Jbeta. Measured with immunoSEQ multiplex PCR; TCRdb has only the in-frame clones, and not every one. The sample lists roughly 140,000 clones; about 76% were seen once. General study findings and limits: Under in vitro conditions, a few CMV-associated chains were confirmed as specific for CMV antigens. It is likely that the observed cluster of highly shared sequence variants was a sequencing artifact. Using a false discovery rate of 0.05, a later analysis showed that approximately 16,000 TCR beta sequences were associated with HLA alleles.

Germline CDR1 SGHTA, CDR2 FQGNSA. V shed 0 bases, J shed 2 bases, and the junction held 4 bases outside the gene matches. The CDR3 is made up of 16 amino acids. Material: PBMCs. This rearrangement joins TRBV7-2 to TRBJ2-7; 10 bases line up with TRBD2. This TCR was recovered from a human donor in good health. DNA of the CDR3: TGTGCCAGCAGCTTAGCGGCTAGCGGGAGAACCTACGAGCAGTACTTC. It is translated as CASSLAASGRTYEQYF.